This TCR beta chain emerged from a study of T cell responses to AZD1222 COVID-19 vaccine. Study summary: Second-dose intervals of approximately 4 or approximately 12 weeks were pooled. Study results and caveats: Scientists sampled the repertoires only once the peak T cell response had passed. Targeting of unmutated variant regions was reportedly seen in nearly half of spike-specific TCRs. Donor demographics were predominantly white British with a female majority; clonal diversity may be underestimated.

Assay: immunoSEQ multiplex PCR; the TCRdb copy retains only in-frame clones and omits some. Among over 100,000 clones listed, around nine tenths were seen once. As concerns this clone: Its antigen is as yet unknown.

CDR1 MDHEN and CDR2 SYDVKM come from the germline V gene. This CDR3 has 15 amino acids. V lost 4 bases to trimming and J lost 6 bases, with 16 bases between them. The specimen comprised peripheral blood, sampled on day 0 of AZD1222 vaccination. This clonotype originated in an adult in good health. This chain connects TRBV28 to TRBJ2-1; D might be TRBD2 (5 bases). The CDR3 sequence is CASSSLAIFSNEQFF. CDR3 nucleotides: TGTGCCAGCAGTTCCCTAGCAATATTCTCCAATGAGCAGTTCTTC.